The 5 T cell receptor beta chains presented below share a single source sample, sequenced in a study of T cell changes during pregnancy in multiple sclerosis. This table comes from immunoSEQ multiplex PCR, and its TCRdb copy is limited to in-frame clones, with some not included. The sample comprises about 38,000 clones, about nine tenths of which are singletons, and about 5.9% rests with the top ten. The specimen comprised CD8+ T cells from peripheral blood mononuclear cells, sampled in the second trimester of pregnancy. The receptors shown here come from a female donor with multiple sclerosis, enrolled in a pregnancy study.

This chain joins TRBV4-1 and TRBJ1-4, with TRBD1 as a possible D gene (6 bases). Germline V gene sequence: CDR1 MGHRA, CDR2 YSYEKL. Trimming took 0 bases from V and 8 from J, leaving 16 bases between them. The CDR3 sequence is 16 residues long. The CDR3 nucleotides are TGCGCCAGCAGCCAAGATCAATCCACAGGGAGCGAAAAACTGTTTTTT. Protein: CASSQDQSTGSEKLFF.

The gene calls are TRBV9 and TRBJ1-1; D not certain. CDR1 and CDR2 from the germline V gene are SGDLS and YYNGEE. The CDR3 contains 13 residues. V was cut by 4 bases and J by 1 base, with 8 bases left in between. CDR3 sequence reads: CASSYTENTEAFF. The CDR3 bases are TGTGCCAGCAGCTATACAGAGAACACTGAAGCTTTCTTT. Supplemented by reference TRBV9 and TRBJ1-1, the full variable domain reads DSGVTQTPKHLITATGQRVTLRCSPRSGDLSVYWYQQSLDQGLQFLIQYYNGEERAKGNILERFSAQQFPDLHSELNLSSLELGDSALYFCASSYTENTEAFFGQGTRLTVV.

This chain links TRBV19 with TRBJ1-3, with D perhaps TRBD1 (5 bases). This CDR3 has 15 amino acids. With 7 bases removed from V and 0 bases from J, the gap between germline ends came to 13 bases. Looked up from germline, CDR1 is LNHDA and CDR2 is SQIVND (reference sequence). In nucleotides, the CDR3 is TGTGCCAGTATCCAGGGCCTCTCCTCTGGAAACACCATATATTTT. It codes for CASIQGLSSGNTIYF.

This chain uses TRBV4-3 with TRBJ1-4; D possibly corresponds to TRBD1 (6 bases). CDR3 length equals 18 residues. Germline values: CDR1 LGHNA, CDR2 YSLEER. The germline V and J ends were trimmed by 0 bases and 7 bases, with 21 bases remaining between them. The CDR3 bases are TGCGCCAGCAGCCAAGATACCCTAAGGGGGGGCTGGGGTGAAAAACTGTTTTTT. This encodes CASSQDTLRGGWGEKLFF.

The gene calls are TRBV11-2 and TRBJ2-7; 7 bases are shared with TRBD1. The germline gives CDR1 SGHAT, CDR2 FQNNGV. This CDR3 contains 15 residues. The trim removed 3 bases at V and 1 base at J, leaving 6 bases unmatched. The CDR3 spells CASSLDRMKSYEQYF. CDR3 nucleotide sequence: TGTGCCAGCAGCTTGGACAGGATGAAATCCTACGAGCAGTACTTC.